These 10 T cell receptor beta chains share one sample of origin, sequenced in a study of shared clonotypes between healthy human individuals. This table comes from immunoSEQ multiplex PCR, and its TCRdb copy is limited to in-frame clones, with some not included. Of some 580,000 clones listed, almost 97% are singletons. The sequencing input was naive CD4+ T cells sorted from blood. The subset denotes: CD45RA+ positively selected. All receptors derive from a woman between 25 and 40 years old in good health.

This rearrangement joins TRBV28 to TRBJ2-5, with D possibly TRBD2 on 7 matching bases. CDR1 and CDR2 from the germline V gene are MDHEN and SYDVKM. The CDR3 length is 14 residues. Trimming pared 7 bases from V and 4 bases from J, leaving 16 bases between. CDR3 DNA sequence: TGTGCCAGCAACGGGGGGCCTTCCCGAGAGACCCAGTACTTC. Its protein product is CASNGGPSRETQYF.

The chain uses TRBV7-6 and TRBJ2-2; TRBD1 agrees at 7 bases. The CDR3 consists of 15 residues. Germline trimming cut 1 base from V and 3 bases from J; bases unmatched to any gene: 2. CDR1 is SGHVS, CDR2 FNYEAQ, per germline. The chain's CDR3 is CASSLGGQHTGELFF. In nucleotides, the CDR3 is TGTGCCAGCAGCTTAGGGGGACAGCACACCGGGGAGCTGTTTTTT.

The CDR3 DNA sequence: TGTGCCAGCAGCCTGGGACTAGCGGGGCCCAGCACAGATACGCAGTATTTT. It yields the protein CASSLGLAGPSTDTQYF. The chain is built from TRBV7-3 and TRBJ2-3; TRBD2 aligns across 13 bases. CDR1 and CDR2 from the germline V gene are SGHTA and FQGTGA. V was clipped by 5 bases and J by 0 bases; unmatched bases: 5. This CDR3 is 17 amino acids long.

The chain employs TRBV7-9 and TRBJ2-1; 7 positions match TRBD2. This CDR3 has 16 residues. V shed 2 bases, J shed 4 bases, and the junction held 8 bases outside the gene matches. The germline CDR1 and CDR2 sequences are SEHNR and FQNEAQ (reference sequence). The CDR3 protein is CASSLPAGRVYNEQFF. The CDR3 DNA reads TGTGCCAGCAGCTTACCAGCGGGGAGGGTTTACAATGAGCAGTTCTTC.

This chain uses TRBV7-2 with TRBJ2-1; 7 bases fit TRBD2. Germline assignment: CDR1 SGHTA and CDR2 FQGNSA. The CDR3 is made up of 16 amino acids. Trimming at V came to 3 bases and at J to 4 bases, leaving 9 bases not matched to a gene. CDR3 protein: CASSFKAGLPYNEQFF. Written as DNA, the CDR3 is TGTGCCAGCAGCTTTAAGGCGGGACTACCTTACAATGAGCAGTTCTTC. Full variable domain (remainder filled in from reference TRBV7-2 and TRBJ2-1): GAGVSQSPSNKVTEKGKDVELRCDPISGHTALYWYRQSLGQGLEFLIYFQGNSAPDKSGLPSDRFSAERTGGSVSTLTIQRTQQEDSAVYLCASSFKAGLPYNEQFFGPGTRLTVL.

The chain has TRBV15 and TRBJ1-2; D perhaps matches TRBD1 (6 bases). Trimming removed 1 base at V and 3 bases at J, with 12 bases between. Germline V gene sequence: CDR1 LNHNV, CDR2 YYDKDF (reference sequence). The CDR3 runs to 15 residues. CDR3 nucleotides: TGTGCCACCAGCAGAGGCCGGACAGAAGACTATGGCTACACCTTC. This translates into CATSRGRTEDYGYTF.

The V gene is TRBV12-5, the J gene TRBJ2-7; D gene ambiguous. The CDR3 has 10 amino acids. Germline V gene lookup returns CDR1 LGHNT and CDR2 FRNRAP. The CDR3 region has the DNA TGTGTCCACCCCAGCTACGAGCAGTACTTC. Its translation is CVHPSYEQYF.

This clone was recorded once. The chain is built from TRBV5-5 and TRBJ1-1; 8 bases are shared with TRBD1. The CDR3 sequence is 16 residues long. V lost 4 bases and J lost 7; bases outside the gene matches: 15. In germline, CDR1 is SGHKS, CDR2 YYEKEE (reference sequence). CDR3 sequence (DNA): TGTGCCAGCAGCAGGCAGTTAGGACAGGGTGTTAGTGAAGCTTTCTTT. It yields the protein CASSRQLGQGVSEAFF.

The chain combines TRBV27 with TRBJ2-5; 9 nucleotides agree with TRBD1. V lost 5 bases and J lost 5; bases outside the gene matches: 6. The CDR3 is 14 residues long. The germline V gene encodes CDR1 MNHEY and CDR2 SMNVEV (reference sequence). The CDR3 spells CASSINRGLETQYF. In nucleotides, the CDR3 is TGTGCCAGCAGTATAAACAGGGGGCTGGAGACCCAGTACTTC.

The chain joins TRBV5-1 to TRBJ1-2, with 9 bases lining up with TRBD1. The CDR3 length is 14 residues. V dropped 4 bases and J dropped 6; count of bases not matched to a gene: 7. Germline CDR1 is SGHRS and CDR2 is YFSETQ. The CDR3 coding sequence is TGCGCCAGCAGCCCCACAGGGGGCGTAAATGGCTACACCTTC. Amino acid sequence: CASSPTGGVNGYTF.